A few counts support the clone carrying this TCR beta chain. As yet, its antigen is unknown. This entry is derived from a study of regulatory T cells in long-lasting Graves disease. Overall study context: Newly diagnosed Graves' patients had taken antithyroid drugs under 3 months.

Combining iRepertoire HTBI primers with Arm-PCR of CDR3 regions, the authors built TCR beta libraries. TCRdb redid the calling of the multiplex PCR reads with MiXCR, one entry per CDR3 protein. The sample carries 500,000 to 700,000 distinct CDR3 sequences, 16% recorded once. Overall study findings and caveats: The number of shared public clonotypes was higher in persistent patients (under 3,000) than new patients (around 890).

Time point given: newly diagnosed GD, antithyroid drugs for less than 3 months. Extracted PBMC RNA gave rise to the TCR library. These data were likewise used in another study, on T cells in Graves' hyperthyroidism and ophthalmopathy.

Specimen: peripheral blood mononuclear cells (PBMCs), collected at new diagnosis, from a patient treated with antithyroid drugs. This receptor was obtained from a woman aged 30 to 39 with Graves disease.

The CDR3 nucleotides read TGCAGCTTCGGTCGGAGTGAAGCTTTCTTT. Translation gives CSFGRSEAFF. V and J are TRBV29-1 and TRBJ1-1; D is undetermined. Deletions cut 8 bases from V and 7 bases from J, with 11 bases between. Germline CDR1 SQVTM, CDR2 ANQGSEA. The CDR3 runs 10 residues.